What follows are 5 T cell receptor beta chains derived from one specimen sequenced in a study of T cell responses to AZD1222 COVID-19 vaccine. The assay was immunoSEQ multiplex PCR, and TCRdb's table has in-frame clones only and misses some. The sample has fewer than 200,000 clones, 85% to 95% seen once; the top ten hold about 9.4%. Material: peripheral blood, obtained on day 0 of AZD1222 vaccination. The receptors stem from an adult in good health.

The V and J genes are TRBV7-9 and TRBJ1-1; D is possibly TRBD1 (5 bases). V was cut by 5 bases and J by 1 base, with 14 bases left in between. The CDR3 is made up of 15 amino acids. Germline CDR1 reads SEHNR; CDR2 reads FQNEAQ (reference sequence). CDR3 protein: CASSQAGGSNTEAFF. The CDR3 coding sequence is TGTGCCAGCAGCCAAGCGGGGGGGTCGAACACTGAAGCTTTCTTT.

This chain connects TRBV27 to TRBJ2-1, with 11 bases lining up with TRBD2. The CDR3 runs 15 residues. The germline V gene encodes CDR1 MNHEY and CDR2 SMNVEV (reference sequence). V lost 6 bases, J lost 7 bases, and 8 bases stayed unmatched. CDR3 nucleotide sequence: TGTGCCAGCAGGGCAATTAGCGGGAGGGAGAATGAGCAGTTCTTC. This codes for CASRAISGRENEQFF.

The chain joins TRBV6-2 or TRBV6-3 to TRBJ2-3, with a possible D match to TRBD2 (6 bases). Germline V gene sequence: CDR1 MNHEY, CDR2 SVGEGT. Trimming left V 3 bases short and J 6 bases short, with 19 bases between. This CDR3 has 16 residues. The CDR3 loop reads CASSYKDYQSPDTQYF. CDR3 coding DNA: TGTGCCAGCAGTTATAAGGACTACCAGTCTCCGGATACGCAGTATTTT.

The chain couples TRBV30 to TRBJ2-7, with 8 nucleotides matching TRBD2. This CDR3 has 17 residues. Germline CDR1 GTSNPN, CDR2 SVGIG (reference sequence). After removal of 4 bases from V and 6 bases from J, the junction contained 20 bases not matched to a gene. CDR3 bases: TGTGCCTGGAACCCCGCGGGGATCGGGACTAGGTTTCGCGAGCAGTACTTC. Translated, it gives CAWNPAGIGTRFREQYF.

This sequence joins TRBV7-7 and TRBJ2-1, with D maybe TRBD2 (6 bases). The CDR3 length is 15 residues. CDR1 and CDR2 from the germline V gene are SSHAT and FNYEAQ (reference sequence). The V gene lost 5 bases and the J gene lost 4 bases, with 15 bases spanning the gap. CDR3 DNA: TGTGCCAGCAGCCCCGGGGACTGGGGGTACAATGAGCAGTTCTTC. It encodes CASSPGDWGYNEQFF.